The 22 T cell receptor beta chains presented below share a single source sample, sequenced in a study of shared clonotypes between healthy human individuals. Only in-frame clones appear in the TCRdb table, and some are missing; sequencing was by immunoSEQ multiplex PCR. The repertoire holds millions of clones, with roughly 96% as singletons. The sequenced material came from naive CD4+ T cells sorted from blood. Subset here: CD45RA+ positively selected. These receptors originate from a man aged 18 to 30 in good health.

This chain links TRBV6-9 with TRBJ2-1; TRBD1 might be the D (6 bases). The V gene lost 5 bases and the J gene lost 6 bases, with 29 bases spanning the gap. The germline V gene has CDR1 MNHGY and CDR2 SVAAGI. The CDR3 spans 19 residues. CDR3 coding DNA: TGTGCCAGCAGTATCGGACCAGGGGTAGTCCGGTCGCTTTGCAATGAGCAGTTCTTC. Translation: CASSIGPGVVRSLCNEQFF.

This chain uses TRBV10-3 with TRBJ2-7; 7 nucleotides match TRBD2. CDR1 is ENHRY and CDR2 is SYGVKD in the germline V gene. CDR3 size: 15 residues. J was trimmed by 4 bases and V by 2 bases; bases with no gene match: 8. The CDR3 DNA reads TGTGCCATCAGTGAGATGAGGCAGGGAGGGTACGAGCAGTACTTC. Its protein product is CAISEMRQGGYEQYF.

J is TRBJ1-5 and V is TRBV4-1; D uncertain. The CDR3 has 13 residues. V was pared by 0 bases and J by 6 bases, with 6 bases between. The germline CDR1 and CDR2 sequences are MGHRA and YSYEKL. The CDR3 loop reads CASSQDVSQPQHF. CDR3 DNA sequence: TGCGCCAGCAGCCAAGATGTAAGTCAGCCCCAGCATTTT.

Here the CDR3 reads CASSPAGLFTEAFF. The CDR3 nucleotides are TGCGCCAGCAGCCCTGCTGGGTTGTTCACTGAAGCTTTCTTT. J is TRBJ1-1 and V is TRBV5-1; D not certain. CDR1 and CDR2 (germline): SGHRS, YFSETQ. The CDR3 has 14 amino acids. Deletions cut 4 bases from V and 4 bases from J, with 14 bases between.

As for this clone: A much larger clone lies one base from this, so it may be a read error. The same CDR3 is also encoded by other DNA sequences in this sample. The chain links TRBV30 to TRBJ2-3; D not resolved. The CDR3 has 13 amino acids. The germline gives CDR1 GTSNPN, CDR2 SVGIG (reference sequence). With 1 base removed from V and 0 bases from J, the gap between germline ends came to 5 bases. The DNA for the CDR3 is TGTGCCTGGAGTGGGATTAGCACAGATACGCAGTATTTT. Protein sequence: CAWSGISTDTQYF.

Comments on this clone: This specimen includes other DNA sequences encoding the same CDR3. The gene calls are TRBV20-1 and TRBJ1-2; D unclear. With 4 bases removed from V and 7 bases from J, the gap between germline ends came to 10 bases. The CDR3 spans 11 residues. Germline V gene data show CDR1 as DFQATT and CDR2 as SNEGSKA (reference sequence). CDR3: CSATGVGGYTF. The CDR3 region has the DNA TGCAGTGCTACAGGAGTGGGTGGCTACACCTTC.

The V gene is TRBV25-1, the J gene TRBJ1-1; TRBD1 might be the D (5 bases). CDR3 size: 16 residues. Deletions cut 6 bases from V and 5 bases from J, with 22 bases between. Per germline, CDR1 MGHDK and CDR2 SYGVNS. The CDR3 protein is CASRRDEGYGATEAFF. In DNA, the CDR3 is TGTGCCAGCAGGAGGGACGAAGGGTATGGAGCGACTGAAGCTTTCTTT.

In DNA form, the CDR3 reads TGTGCCAGCAGACAGACAGGGGCAGGAGGCTACACCTTC. Amino acid sequence: CASRQTGAGGYTF. This rearrangement joins TRBV6-5 to TRBJ1-2; TRBD1 matches 8 bases. Germline CDR1 is MNHEY and CDR2 is SVGAGI. The CDR3 loop spans 13 amino acids. V lost 6 bases to trimming and J lost 8 bases; unmatched junction nucleotides: 8.

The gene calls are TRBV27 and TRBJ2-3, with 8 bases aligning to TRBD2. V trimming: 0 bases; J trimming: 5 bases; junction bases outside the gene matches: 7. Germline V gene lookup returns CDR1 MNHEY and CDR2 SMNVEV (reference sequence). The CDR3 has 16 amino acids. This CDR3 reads CASSLSNGGAVDTQYF. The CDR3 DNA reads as TGTGCCAGCAGTTTATCGAACGGGGGGGCCGTAGATACGCAGTATTTT.

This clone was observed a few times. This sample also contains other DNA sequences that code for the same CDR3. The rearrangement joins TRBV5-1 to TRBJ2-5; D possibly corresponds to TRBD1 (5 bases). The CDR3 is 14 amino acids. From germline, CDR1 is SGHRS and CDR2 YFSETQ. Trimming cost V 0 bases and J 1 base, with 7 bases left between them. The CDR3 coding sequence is TGCGCCAGCAGCTTGGGACAGACCCAAGAGACCCAGTACTTC. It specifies CASSLGQTQETQYF. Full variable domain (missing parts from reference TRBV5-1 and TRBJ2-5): KAGVTQTPRYLIKTRGQQVTLSCSPISGHRSVSWYQQTPGQGLQFLFEYFSETQRNKGNFPGRFSGRQFSNSRSEMNVSTLELGDSALYLCASSLGQTQETQYFGPGTRLLVL.

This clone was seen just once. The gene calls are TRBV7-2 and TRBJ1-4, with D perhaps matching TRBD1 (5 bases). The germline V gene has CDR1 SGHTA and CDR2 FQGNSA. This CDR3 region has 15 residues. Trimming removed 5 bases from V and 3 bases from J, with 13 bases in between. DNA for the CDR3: TGTGCCAGCAGCCCTGAGGGGAGGTCTAATGAAAAACTGTTTTTT. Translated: CASSPEGRSNEKLFF.

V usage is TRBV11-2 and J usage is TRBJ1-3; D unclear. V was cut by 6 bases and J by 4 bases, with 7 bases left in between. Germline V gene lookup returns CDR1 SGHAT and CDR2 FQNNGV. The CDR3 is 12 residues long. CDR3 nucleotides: TGTGCCAGCAGTCCTTTCGGAAACACCATATATTTT. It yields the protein CASSPFGNTIYF.

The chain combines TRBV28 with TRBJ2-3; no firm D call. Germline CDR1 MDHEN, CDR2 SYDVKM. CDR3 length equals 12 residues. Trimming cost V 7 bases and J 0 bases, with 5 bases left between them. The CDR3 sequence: CASMVSTDTQYF. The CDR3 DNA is TGTGCCAGCATGGTAAGCACAGATACGCAGTATTTT.

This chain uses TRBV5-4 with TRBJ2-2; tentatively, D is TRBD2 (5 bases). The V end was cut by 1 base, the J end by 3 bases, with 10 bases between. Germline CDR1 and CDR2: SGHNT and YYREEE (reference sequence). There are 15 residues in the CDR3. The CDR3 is CASSLISEDTGELFF. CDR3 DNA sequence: TGTGCCAGCAGCTTGATTAGCGAGGACACCGGGGAGCTGTTTTTT.

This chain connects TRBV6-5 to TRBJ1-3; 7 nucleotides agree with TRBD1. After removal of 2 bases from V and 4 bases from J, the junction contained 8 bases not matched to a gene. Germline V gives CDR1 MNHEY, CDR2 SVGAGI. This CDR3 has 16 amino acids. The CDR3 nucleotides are TGTGCCAGCAGTTACGCTTCGAGGGGGCGAGGAAACACCATATATTTT. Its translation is CASSYASRGRGNTIYF.

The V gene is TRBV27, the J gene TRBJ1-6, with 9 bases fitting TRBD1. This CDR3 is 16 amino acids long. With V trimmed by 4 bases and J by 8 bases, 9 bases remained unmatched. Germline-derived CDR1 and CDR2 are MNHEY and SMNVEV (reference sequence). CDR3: CASSSIQGARHSPLHF. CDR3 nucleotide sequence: TGTGCCAGCAGTTCCATACAGGGGGCTAGACATTCACCCCTCCACTTT.

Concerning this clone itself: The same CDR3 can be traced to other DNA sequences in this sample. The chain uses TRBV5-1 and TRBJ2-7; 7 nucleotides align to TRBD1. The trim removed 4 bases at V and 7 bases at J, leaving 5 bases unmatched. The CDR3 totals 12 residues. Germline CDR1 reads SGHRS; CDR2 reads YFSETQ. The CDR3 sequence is CASSPNRGEQYF. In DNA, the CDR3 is TGCGCCAGCAGCCCGAACAGGGGTGAGCAGTACTTC.

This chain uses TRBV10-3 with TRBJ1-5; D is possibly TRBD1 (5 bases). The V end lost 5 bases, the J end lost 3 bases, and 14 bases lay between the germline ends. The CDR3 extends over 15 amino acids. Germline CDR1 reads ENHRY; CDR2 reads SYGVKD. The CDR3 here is CAISPTDSTNQPQHF. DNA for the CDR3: TGTGCCATCAGTCCAACCGACAGTACCAATCAGCCCCAGCATTTT.

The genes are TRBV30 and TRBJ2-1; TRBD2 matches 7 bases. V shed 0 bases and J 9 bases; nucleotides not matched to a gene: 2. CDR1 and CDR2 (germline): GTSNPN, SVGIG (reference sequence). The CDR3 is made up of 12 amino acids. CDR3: CAWSVGRTEQFF. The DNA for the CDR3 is TGTGCCTGGAGTGTCGGGAGGACTGAGCAGTTCTTC.

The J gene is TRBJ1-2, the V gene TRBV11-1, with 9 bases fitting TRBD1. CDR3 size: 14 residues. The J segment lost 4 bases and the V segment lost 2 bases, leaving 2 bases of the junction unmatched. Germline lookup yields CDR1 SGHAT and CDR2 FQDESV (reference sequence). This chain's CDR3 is CASSLRTGAYGYTF. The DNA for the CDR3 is TGTGCCAGCAGCTTACGGACAGGGGCCTATGGCTACACCTTC.

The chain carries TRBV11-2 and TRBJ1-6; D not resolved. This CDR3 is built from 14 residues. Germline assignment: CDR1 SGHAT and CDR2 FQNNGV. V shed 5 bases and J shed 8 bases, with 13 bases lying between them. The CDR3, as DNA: TGTGCCAGCAGCCTAACGGGAGGTTATTCACCCCTCCACTTT. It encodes CASSLTGGYSPLHF.

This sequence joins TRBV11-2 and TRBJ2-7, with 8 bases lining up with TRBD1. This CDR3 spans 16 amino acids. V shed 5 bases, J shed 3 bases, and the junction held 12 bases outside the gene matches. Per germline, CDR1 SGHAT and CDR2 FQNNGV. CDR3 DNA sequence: TGTGCCAGCAGCCCCCGGGACAGGTTTTCTATCTACGAGCAGTACTTC. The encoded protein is CASSPRDRFSIYEQYF.